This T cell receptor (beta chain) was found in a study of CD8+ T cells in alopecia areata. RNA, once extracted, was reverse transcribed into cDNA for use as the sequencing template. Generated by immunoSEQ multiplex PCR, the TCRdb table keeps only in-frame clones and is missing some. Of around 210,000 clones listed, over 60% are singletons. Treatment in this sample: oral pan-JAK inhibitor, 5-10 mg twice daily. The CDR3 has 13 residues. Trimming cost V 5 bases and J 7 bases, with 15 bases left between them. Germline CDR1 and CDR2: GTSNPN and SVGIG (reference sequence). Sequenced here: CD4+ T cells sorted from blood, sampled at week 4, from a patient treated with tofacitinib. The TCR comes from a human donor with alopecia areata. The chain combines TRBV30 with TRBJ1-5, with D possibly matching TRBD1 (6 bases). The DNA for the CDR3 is TGTGCCTGGGCTGGGGGCTTGGGGCAGCCCCAGCATTTT. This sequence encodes CAWAGGLGQPQHF.